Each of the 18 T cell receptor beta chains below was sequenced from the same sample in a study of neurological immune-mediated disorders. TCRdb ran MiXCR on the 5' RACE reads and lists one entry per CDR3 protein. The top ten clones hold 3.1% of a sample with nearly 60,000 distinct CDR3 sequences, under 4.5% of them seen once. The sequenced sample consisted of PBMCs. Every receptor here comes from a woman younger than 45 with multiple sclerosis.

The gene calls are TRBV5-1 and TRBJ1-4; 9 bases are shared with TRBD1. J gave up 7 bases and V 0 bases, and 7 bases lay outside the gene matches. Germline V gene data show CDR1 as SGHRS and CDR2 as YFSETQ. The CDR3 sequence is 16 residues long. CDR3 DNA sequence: TGCGCCAGCAGCTTGGCAGGGACAGGGTCCCGTGAAAAACTGTTTTTT. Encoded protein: CASSLAGTGSREKLFF. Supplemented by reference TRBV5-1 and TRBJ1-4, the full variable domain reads KAGVTQTPRYLIKTRGQQVTLSCSPISGHRSVSWYQQTPGQGLQFLFEYFSETQRNKGNFPGRFSGRQFSNSRSEMNVSTLELGDSALYLCASSLAGTGSREKLFFGSGTQLSVL.

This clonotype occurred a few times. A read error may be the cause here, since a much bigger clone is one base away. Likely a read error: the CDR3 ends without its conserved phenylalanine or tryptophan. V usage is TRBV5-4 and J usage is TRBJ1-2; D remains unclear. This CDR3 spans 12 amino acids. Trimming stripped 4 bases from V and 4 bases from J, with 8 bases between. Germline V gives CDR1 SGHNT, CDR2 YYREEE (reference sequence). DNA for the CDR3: TGTGCCAGCAGCCTTGACACCTATGGCTACACCATC. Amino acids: CASSLDTYGYTI.

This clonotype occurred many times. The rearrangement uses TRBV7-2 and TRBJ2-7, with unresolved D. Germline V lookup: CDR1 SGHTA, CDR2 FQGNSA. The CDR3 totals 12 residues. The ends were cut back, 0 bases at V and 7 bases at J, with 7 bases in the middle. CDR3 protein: CASSLARREQYF. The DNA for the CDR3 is TGTGCCAGCAGCTTAGCCCGTCGGGAGCAGTACTTC.

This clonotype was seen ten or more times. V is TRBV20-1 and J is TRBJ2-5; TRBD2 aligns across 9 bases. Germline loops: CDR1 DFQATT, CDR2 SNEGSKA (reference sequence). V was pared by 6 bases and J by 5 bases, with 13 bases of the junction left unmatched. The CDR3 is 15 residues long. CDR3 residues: CSAVKTSGRKETQYF. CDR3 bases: TGCAGTGCCGTCAAAACTAGCGGGCGGAAGGAGACCCAGTACTTC.

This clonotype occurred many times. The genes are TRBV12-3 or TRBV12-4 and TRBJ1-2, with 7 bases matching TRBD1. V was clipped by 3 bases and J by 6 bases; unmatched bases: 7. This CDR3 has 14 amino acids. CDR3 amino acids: CASSLAGTANGYTF. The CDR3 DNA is TGTGCCAGCAGTTTGGCCGGGACAGCTAATGGCTACACCTTC.

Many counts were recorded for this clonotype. CDR3 DNA sequence: TGTGCCACCAGCAGAGGGACTAGCGGCGACTACGAGCAGTACTTC. This codes for CATSRGTSGDYEQYF. V and J are TRBV15 and TRBJ2-7, with TRBD2 matching 10 bases. CDR1 LNHNV and CDR2 YYDKDF come from the germline V gene (reference sequence). CDR3 length: 15 amino acids. V lost 1 base and J lost 3; bases outside the gene matches: 3.

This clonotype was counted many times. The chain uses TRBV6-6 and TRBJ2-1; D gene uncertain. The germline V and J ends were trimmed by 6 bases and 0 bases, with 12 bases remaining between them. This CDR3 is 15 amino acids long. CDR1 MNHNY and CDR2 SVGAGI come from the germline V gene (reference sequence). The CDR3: CASSRGDPSYNEQFF. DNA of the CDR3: TGTGCCAGCAGCCGTGGGGATCCCTCCTACAATGAGCAGTTCTTC.

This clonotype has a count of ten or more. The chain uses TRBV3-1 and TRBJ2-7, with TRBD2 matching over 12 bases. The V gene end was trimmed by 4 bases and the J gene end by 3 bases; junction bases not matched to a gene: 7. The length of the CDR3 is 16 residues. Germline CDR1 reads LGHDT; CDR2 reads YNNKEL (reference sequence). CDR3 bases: TGTGCCAGCAGCCCAGGGAGACTAGCGGGAGACTACGAGCAGTACTTC. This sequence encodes CASSPGRLAGDYEQYF.

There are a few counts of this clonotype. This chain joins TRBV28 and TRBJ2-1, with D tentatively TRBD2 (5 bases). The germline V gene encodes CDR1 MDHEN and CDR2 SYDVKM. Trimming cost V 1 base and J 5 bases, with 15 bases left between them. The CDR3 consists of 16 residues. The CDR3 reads CASSLSRLAINNEQFF. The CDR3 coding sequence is TGTGCCAGCAGTTTATCACGGCTAGCTATTAACAATGAGCAGTTCTTC.

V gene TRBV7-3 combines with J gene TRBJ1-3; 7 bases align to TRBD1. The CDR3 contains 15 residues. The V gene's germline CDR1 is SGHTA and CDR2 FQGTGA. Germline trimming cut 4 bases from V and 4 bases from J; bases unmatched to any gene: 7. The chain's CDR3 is CASSSRTGEGNTIYF. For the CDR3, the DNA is TGTGCCAGCAGCTCTCGGACAGGAGAAGGAAACACCATATATTTT. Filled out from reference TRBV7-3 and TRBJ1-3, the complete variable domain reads GAGVSQTPSNKVTEKGKYVELRCDPISGHTALYWYRQSLGQGPEFLIYFQGTGAADDSGLPNDRFFAVRPEGSVSTLKIQRTERGDSAVYLCASSSRTGEGNTIYFGEGSWLTVV.

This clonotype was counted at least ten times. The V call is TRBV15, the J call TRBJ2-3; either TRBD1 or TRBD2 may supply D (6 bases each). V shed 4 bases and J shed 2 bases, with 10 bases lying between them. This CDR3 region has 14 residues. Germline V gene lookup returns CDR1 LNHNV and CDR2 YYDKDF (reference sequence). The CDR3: CATSKGGYTDTQYF. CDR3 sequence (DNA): TGTGCCACCAGCAAGGGGGGCTACACAGATACGCAGTATTTT.

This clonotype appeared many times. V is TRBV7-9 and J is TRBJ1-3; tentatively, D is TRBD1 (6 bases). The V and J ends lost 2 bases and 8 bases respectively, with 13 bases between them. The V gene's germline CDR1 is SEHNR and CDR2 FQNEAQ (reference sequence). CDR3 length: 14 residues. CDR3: CASSLLGAQDTIYF. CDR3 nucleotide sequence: TGTGCCAGCAGCTTACTGGGGGCGCAGGACACCATATATTTT.

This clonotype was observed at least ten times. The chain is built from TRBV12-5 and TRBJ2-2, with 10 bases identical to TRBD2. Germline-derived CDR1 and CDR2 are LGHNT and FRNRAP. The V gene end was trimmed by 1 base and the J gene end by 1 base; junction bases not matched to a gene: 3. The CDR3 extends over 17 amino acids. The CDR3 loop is CASGLDSGGLNTGELFF. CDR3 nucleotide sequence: TGTGCTAGTGGTTTGGATAGCGGGGGGCTGAACACCGGGGAGCTGTTTTTT.

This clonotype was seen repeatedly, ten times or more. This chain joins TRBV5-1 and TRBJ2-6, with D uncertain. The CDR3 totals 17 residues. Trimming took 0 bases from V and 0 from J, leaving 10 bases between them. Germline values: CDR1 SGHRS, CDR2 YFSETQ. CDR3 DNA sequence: TGCGCCAGCAGCTTGGTTGCGCGCCCCTCTGGGGCCAACGTCCTGACTTTC. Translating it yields CASSLVARPSGANVLTF. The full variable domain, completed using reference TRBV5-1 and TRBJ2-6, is KAGVTQTPRYLIKTRGQQVTLSCSPISGHRSVSWYQQTPGQGLQFLFEYFSETQRNKGNFPGRFSGRQFSNSRSEMNVSTLELGDSALYLCASSLVARPSGANVLTFGAGSRLTVL.

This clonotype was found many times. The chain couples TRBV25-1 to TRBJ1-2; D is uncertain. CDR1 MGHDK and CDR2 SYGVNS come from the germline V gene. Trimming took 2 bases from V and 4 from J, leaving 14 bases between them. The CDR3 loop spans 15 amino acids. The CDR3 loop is CASSEPAGKGYGYTF. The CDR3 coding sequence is TGTGCCAGCAGTGAACCCGCGGGGAAGGGCTATGGCTACACCTTC.

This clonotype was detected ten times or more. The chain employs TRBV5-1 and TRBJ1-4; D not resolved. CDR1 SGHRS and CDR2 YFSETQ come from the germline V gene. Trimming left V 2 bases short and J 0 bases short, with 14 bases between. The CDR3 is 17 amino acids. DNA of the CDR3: TGCGCCAGCAGCTTCCGAGGACCGGTTGCAACTAATGAAAAACTGTTTTTT. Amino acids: CASSFRGPVATNEKLFF.

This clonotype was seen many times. The CDR3 here is CASSRDRNEQYF. Written as DNA, the CDR3 is TGTGCCAGCAGCCGGGACAGAAACGAGCAGTACTTC. The gene calls are TRBV6-5 and TRBJ2-7, with 7 bases identical to TRBD1. The trim removed 6 bases at V and 5 bases at J, leaving 4 bases unmatched. The germline gives CDR1 MNHEY, CDR2 SVGAGI. This CDR3 comprises 12 residues.

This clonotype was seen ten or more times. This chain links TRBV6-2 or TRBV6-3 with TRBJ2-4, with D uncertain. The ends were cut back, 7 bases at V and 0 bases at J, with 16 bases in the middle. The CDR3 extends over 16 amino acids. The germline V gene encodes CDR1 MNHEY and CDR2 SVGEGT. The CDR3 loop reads CASTQGKILAKNIQYF. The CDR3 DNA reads TGTGCCAGCACCCAAGGGAAGATTCTAGCCAAAAACATTCAGTACTTC.